The 9 T cell receptor beta chains below come from one sample, sequenced in a study of blood T cell repertoires in COVID-19. TCRdb's copy holds only in-frame clones and misses some; the assay was immunoSEQ multiplex PCR. The sample comprises approximately 120,000 clones, 80% to 95% of which are singletons, and 2.1% rests with the top ten. Sequenced input: peripheral blood. The source is a man over 45 with COVID-19, enrolled during active disease.

The chain employs TRBV7-2 and TRBJ2-5; the match to TRBD2 covers 8 bases. Germline loops: CDR1 SGHTA, CDR2 FQGNSA. The CDR3 length is 13 residues. Losses at the gene ends were 5 bases for V and 7 bases for J; bases not matched to a gene: 6. In DNA form, the CDR3 reads TGTGCCAGCAGCACCGGACTAGCAGGGACCCAGTACTTC. It codes for CASSTGLAGTQYF. Full variable domain (remainder filled in from reference TRBV7-2 and TRBJ2-5): GAGVSQSPSNKVTEKGKDVELRCDPISGHTALYWYRQSLGQGLEFLIYFQGNSAPDKSGLPSDRFSAERTGGSVSTLTIQRTQQEDSAVYLCASSTGLAGTQYFGPGTRLLVL.

The chain carries TRBV11-3 and TRBJ2-2; 8 bases are shared with TRBD1. Germline V gene sequence: CDR1 SGHNT, CDR2 YENEEA. The CDR3 sequence is 16 residues long. J was trimmed by 3 bases and V by 5 bases; bases with no gene match: 8. CDR3 amino acids: CASSPGQGEDTGELFF. The CDR3 nucleotides read TGTGCCAGCAGCCCCGGACAGGGAGAGGACACCGGGGAGCTGTTTTTT. The full variable domain, in which reference TRBV11-3 and TRBJ2-2 provide the parts outside the CDR3, is EAGVVQSPRYKIIEKKQPVAFWCNPISGHNTLYWYLQNLGQGPELLIRYENEEAVDDSQLPKDRFSAERLKGVDSTLKIQPAELGDSAVYLCASSPGQGEDTGELFFGEGSRLTVL.

The rearrangement links TRBV7-2 to TRBJ2-3, with a weak D call TRBD2 (6 bases). CDR3 length: 15 residues. The ends were cut back, 4 bases at V and 4 bases at J, with 15 bases in the middle. Germline values: CDR1 SGHTA, CDR2 FQGNSA. In DNA form, the CDR3 reads TGTGCCAGCAGCTCCCGAGGCAGCGGGTCAGATACGCAGTATTTT. This gives the protein CASSSRGSGSDTQYF.

This chain links TRBV7-8 with TRBJ2-2; D unresolved. Trimming left V 5 bases short and J 13 bases short, with 11 bases between. CDR3 length: 11 residues. Germline V gene data show CDR1 as SGHVS and CDR2 as FQNEAQ. The CDR3 is CASSPTRVLFF. In DNA form, the CDR3 reads TGTGCCAGCAGCCCCACCCGGGTGCTGTTTTTT.

The V call is TRBV28, the J call TRBJ2-7, with a tentative D call TRBD2 (6 bases). V gave up 3 bases and J gave up 0 bases, with 15 bases separating them. CDR1 and CDR2 from the germline V gene are MDHEN and SYDVKM. The CDR3 consists of 16 residues. CDR3 in amino acids: CASSFRGIPSSYEQYF. The CDR3, as DNA: TGTGCCAGCAGTTTCCGGGGGATACCAAGCTCCTACGAGCAGTACTTC.

DNA for the CDR3: TGTGCCAGCAGCTTAGAGTCGACAGGGTCTGAAGCTTTCTTT. Translating gives CASSLESTGSEAFF. The rearrangement links TRBV7-6 to TRBJ1-1; 7 nucleotides match TRBD1. CDR1 is SGHVS, CDR2 FNYEAQ, per germline. The V and J ends lost 1 base and 6 bases, in that order; junction bases with no gene match: 5. This CDR3 region has 14 residues.

The rearrangement links TRBV11-2 to TRBJ2-1, with 9 positions matching TRBD1. The germline gives CDR1 SGHAT, CDR2 FQNNGV. J lost 9 bases, V lost 5 bases, and 8 bases had no gene match. The CDR3 loop spans 14 amino acids. CDR3 in amino acids: CASSPTRGQGEQFF. The CDR3 coding sequence is TGTGCCAGCAGCCCAACCCGGGGACAGGGTGAGCAGTTCTTC.

This clone was counted a single time. The CDR3 sequence is CASTGQFGTEAFF. The CDR3 DNA is TGTGCCAGTACCGGACAGTTCGGCACTGAAGCTTTCTTT. The chain couples TRBV19 to TRBJ1-1; maybe TRBD1 (6 bases). Trimming removed 7 bases from V and 4 bases from J, with 13 bases in between. Germline V CDR1 and CDR2: LNHDA, SQIVND (reference sequence). The CDR3 sequence is 13 residues long.

This clone was detected only once. The chain links TRBV7-2 to TRBJ2-2; 11 bases align to TRBD2. This CDR3 comprises 16 residues. CDR1 is SGHTA and CDR2 is FQGNSA in the germline V gene. V shed 5 bases, J shed 5 bases, and the junction held 7 bases outside the gene matches. CDR3 sequence: CASSGPGTSGTGELFF. The CDR3 region has the DNA TGTGCCAGCAGCGGCCCCGGGACTAGCGGAACCGGGGAGCTGTTTTTT.